The clone carrying this T cell receptor beta chain came up a few times. The data stem from a study of blood T cell repertoires in COVID-19. CDR1 and CDR2 from the germline V gene are SGHRS and YFSETQ. The CDR3 spans 15 residues. V trimming: 3 bases; J trimming: 7 bases; junction bases outside the gene matches: 9. Profiled with immunoSEQ multiplex PCR; TCRdb holds only in-frame clones, not every one. The data show hundreds of thousands of clones, 88% seen once. The specimen sequenced was peripheral blood. The TCR comes from a woman aged 65 to 85 with COVID-19, enrolled during active disease. V and J are TRBV5-1 and TRBJ1-5, with TRBD1 matching over 8 bases. The DNA of the CDR3 is TGCGCCAGCAGCTCGACAGGGGCGAAAGGACAGCCCCAGCATTTT. It codes for CASSSTGAKGQPQHF.